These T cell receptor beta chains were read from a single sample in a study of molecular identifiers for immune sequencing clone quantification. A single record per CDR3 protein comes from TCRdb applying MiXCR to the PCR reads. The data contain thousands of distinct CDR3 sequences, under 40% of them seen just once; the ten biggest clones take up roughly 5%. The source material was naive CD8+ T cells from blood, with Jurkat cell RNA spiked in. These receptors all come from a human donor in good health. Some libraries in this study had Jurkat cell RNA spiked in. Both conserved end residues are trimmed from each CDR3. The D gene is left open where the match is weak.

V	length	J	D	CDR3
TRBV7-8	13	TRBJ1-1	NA	ASSLEIRSSTEAF
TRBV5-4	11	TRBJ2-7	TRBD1	ASSFGQGSEQY
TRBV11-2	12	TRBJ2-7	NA	ASSRTEAPYEQY
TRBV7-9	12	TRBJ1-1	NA	ASSPRVRNTEAF
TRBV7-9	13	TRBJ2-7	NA	ASSLGLVGRDEQY
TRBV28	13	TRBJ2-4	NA	ASSPFRGELNTQY
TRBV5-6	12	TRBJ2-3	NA	ASSSTGYTDTQY
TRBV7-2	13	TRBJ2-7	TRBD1	ASSLLTGSAYEQY
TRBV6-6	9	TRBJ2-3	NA	ASSYADTQY
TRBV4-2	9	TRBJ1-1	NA	ASTMNTEAF
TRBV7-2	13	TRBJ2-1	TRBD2	ASSLVPGGGSEQF
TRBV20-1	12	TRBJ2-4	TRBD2	SAQPLSGSNIQY
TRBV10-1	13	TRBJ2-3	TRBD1	ASSGEDRGPDTQY
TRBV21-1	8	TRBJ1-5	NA	ASSKQPQH
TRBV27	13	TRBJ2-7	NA	ASSYTGATGHEQY